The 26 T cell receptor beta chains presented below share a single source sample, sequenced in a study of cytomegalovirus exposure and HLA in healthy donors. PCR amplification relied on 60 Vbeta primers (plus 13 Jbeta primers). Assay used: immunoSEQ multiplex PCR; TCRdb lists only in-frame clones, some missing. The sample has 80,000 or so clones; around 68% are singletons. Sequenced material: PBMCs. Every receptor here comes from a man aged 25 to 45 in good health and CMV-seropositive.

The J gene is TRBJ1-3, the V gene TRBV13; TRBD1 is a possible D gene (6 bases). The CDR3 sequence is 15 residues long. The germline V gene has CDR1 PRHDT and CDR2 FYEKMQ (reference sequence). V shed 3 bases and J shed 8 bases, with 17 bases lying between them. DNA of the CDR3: TGTGCCAGCAGCTTCGGGACACTCGGGGTGGACACCATATATTTT. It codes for CASSFGTLGVDTIYF.

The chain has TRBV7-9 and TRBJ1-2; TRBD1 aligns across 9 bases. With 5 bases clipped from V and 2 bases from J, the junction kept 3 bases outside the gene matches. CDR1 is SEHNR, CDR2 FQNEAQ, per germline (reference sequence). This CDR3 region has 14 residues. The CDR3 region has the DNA TGTGCCAGCAGCCCGGGACAGGGCAACTATGGCTACACCTTC. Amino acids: CASSPGQGNYGYTF.

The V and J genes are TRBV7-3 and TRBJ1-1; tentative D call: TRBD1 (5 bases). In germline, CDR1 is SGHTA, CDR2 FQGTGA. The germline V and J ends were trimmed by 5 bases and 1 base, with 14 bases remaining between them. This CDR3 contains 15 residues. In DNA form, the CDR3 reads TGTGCCAGCAGCCCGCAGGGTGGCCGGAACACTGAAGCTTTCTTT. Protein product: CASSPQGGRNTEAFF.

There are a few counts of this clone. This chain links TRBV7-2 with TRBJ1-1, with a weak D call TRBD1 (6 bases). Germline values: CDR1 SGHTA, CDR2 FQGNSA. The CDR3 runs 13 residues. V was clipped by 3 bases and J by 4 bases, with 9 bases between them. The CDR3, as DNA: TGTGCCAGCAGCTTTCAGGGGAGCACTGAAGCTTTCTTT. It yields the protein CASSFQGSTEAFF.

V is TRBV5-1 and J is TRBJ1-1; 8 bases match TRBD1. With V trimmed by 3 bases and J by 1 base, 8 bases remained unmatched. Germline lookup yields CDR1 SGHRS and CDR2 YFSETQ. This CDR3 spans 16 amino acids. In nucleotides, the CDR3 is TGCGCCAGCAGCTGGACAGGGATTGGGGAGAACACTGAAGCTTTCTTT. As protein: CASSWTGIGENTEAFF. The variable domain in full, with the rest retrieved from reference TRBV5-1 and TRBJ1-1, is KAGVTQTPRYLIKTRGQQVTLSCSPISGHRSVSWYQQTPGQGLQFLFEYFSETQRNKGNFPGRFSGRQFSNSRSEMNVSTLELGDSALYLCASSWTGIGENTEAFFGQGTRLTVV.

CDR3 DNA: TGTGCCAGCAGTTTCGGGACTAGCGGGGGGGAGGGCAAAAACATTCAGTACTTC. Protein: CASSFGTSGGEGKNIQYF. This chain uses TRBV28 with TRBJ2-4; 16 nucleotides line up with TRBD2. V trimming: 3 bases; J trimming: 3 bases; junction bases outside the gene matches: 5. The germline V gene has CDR1 MDHEN and CDR2 SYDVKM. The CDR3 covers 18 residues.

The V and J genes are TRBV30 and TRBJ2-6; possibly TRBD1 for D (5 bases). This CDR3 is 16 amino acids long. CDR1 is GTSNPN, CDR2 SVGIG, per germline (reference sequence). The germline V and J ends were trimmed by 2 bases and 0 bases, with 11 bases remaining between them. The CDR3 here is CAWSTPGNSGANVLTF. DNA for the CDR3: TGTGCCTGGAGTACTCCAGGGAACTCTGGGGCCAACGTCCTGACTTTC.

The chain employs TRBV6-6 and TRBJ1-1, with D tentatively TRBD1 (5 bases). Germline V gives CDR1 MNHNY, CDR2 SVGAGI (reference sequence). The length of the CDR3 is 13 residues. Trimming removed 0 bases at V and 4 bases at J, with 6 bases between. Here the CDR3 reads CASSYSGPTEAFF. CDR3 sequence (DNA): TGTGCCAGCAGTTACTCGGGGCCCACTGAAGCTTTCTTT.

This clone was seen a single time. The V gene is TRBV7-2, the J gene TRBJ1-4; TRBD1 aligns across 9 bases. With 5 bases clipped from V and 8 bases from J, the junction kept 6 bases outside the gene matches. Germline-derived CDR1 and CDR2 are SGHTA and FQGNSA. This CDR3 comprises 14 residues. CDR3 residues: CASSLRTGEEKLFF. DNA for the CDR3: TGTGCCAGCAGCCTTCGGACAGGGGAGGAAAAACTGTTTTTT.

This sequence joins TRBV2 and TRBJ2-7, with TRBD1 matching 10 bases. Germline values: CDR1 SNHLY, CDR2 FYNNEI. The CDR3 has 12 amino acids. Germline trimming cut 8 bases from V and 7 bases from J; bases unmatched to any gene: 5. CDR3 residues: CASWGQGQEQYF. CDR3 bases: TGTGCCAGCTGGGGACAGGGGCAAGAGCAGTACTTC. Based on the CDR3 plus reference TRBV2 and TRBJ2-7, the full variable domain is EPEVTQTPSHQVTQMGQEVILRCVPISNHLYFYWYRQILGQKVEFLVSFYNNEISEKSEIFDDQFSVERPDGSNFTLKIRSTKLEDSAMYFCASWGQGQEQYFGPGTRLTVT.

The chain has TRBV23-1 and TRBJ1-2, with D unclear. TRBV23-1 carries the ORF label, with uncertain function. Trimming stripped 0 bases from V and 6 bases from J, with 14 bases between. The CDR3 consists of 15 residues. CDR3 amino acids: CASSQSSGNENGYTF. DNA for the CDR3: TGCGCCAGCAGTCAATCGTCGGGGAATGAAAATGGCTACACCTTC.

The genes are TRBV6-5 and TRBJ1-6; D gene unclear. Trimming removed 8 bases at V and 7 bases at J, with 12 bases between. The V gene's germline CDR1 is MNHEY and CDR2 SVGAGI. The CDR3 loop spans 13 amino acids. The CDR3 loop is CASSGNPNSPLHF. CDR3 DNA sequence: TGTGCCAGCTCCGGGAACCCAAATTCACCCCTCCACTTT.

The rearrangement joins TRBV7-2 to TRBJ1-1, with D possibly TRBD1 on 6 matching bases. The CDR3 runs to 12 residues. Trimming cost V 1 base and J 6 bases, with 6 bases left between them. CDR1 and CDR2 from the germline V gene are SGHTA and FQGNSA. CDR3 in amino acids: CASSLGGPEAFF. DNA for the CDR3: TGTGCCAGCAGCTTAGGGGGGCCTGAAGCTTTCTTT.

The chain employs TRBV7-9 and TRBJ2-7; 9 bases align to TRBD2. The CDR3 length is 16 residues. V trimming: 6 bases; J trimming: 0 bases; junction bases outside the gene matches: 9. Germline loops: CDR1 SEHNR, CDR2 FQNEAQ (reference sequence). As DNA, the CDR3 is TGTGCCAGCAGTTCAATAGCGGGAGATATCTCCTACGAGCAGTACTTC. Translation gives CASSSIAGDISYEQYF.

CDR3 residues: CASSIARGEQYF. The CDR3 coding sequence is TGTGCCAGTAGTATCGCCAGGGGCGAGCAGTACTTC. The V gene is TRBV19, the J gene TRBJ2-7, with D perhaps matching TRBD1 (6 bases). The CDR3 has 12 residues. Trimming pared 3 bases from V and 6 bases from J, leaving 9 bases between. Germline CDR1 LNHDA, CDR2 SQIVND (reference sequence).

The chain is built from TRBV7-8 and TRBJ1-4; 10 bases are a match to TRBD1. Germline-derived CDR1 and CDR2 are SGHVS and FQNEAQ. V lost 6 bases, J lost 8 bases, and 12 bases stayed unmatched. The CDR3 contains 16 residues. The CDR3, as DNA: TGTGCCAGCAGATTGGGGACAGGGGTTTTAGGGGAAAAACTGTTTTTT. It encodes CASRLGTGVLGEKLFF.

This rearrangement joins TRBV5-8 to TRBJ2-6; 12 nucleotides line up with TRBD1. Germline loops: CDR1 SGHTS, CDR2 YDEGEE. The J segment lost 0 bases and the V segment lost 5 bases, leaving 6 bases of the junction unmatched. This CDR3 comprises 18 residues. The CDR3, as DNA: TGTGCCAGCAGTCGGGACAGGGGGCTGGGCTCTGGGGCCAACGTCCTGACTTTC. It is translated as CASSRDRGLGSGANVLTF.

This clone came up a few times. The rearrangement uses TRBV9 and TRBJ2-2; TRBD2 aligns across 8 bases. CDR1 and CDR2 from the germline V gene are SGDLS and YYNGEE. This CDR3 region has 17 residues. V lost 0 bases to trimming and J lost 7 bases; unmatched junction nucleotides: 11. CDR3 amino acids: CASSVDAGTRHYGELFF. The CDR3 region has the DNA TGTGCCAGCAGCGTAGATGCCGGGACTAGACATTACGGGGAGCTGTTTTTT.

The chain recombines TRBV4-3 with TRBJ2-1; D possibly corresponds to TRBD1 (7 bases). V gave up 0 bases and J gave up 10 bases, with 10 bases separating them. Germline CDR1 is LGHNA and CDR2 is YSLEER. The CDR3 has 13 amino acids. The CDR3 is CASSQEGGGEQFF. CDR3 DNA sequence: TGCGCCAGCAGCCAAGAAGGAGGGGGCGAGCAGTTCTTC.

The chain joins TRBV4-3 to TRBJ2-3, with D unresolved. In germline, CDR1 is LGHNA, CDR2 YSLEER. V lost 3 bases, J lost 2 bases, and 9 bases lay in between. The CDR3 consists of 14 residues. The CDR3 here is CASSQRSTTDTQYF. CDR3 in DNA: TGCGCCAGCAGCCAGCGGAGTACCACAGATACGCAGTATTTT.

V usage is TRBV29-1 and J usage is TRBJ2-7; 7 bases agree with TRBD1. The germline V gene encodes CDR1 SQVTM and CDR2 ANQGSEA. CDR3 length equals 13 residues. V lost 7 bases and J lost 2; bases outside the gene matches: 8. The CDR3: CSDWTGGAYEQYF. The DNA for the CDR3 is TGCAGCGATTGGACAGGCGGAGCCTACGAGCAGTACTTC.

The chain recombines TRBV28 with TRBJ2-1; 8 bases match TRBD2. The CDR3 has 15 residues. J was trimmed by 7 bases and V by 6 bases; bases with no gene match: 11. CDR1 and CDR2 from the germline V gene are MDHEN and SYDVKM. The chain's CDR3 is CASRLPGGPYNEQFF. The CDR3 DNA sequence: TGTGCCAGCAGATTACCGGGAGGGCCGTATAATGAGCAGTTCTTC.

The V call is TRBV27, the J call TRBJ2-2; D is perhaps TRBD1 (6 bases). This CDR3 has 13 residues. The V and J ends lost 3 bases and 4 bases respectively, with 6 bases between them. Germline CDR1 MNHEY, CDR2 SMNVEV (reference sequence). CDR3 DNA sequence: TGTGCCAGCAGTTTGGACAGCACCGGGGAGCTGTTTTTT. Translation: CASSLDSTGELFF.

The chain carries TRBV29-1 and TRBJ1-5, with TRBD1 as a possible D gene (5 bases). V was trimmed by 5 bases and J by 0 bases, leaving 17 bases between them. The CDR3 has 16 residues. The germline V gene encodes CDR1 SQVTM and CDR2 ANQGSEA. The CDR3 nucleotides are TGCAGCGTTAAGGAGGGGAACCCTTATAGCAATCAGCCCCAGCATTTT. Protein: CSVKEGNPYSNQPQHF. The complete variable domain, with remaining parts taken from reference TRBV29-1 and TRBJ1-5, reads SAVISQKPSRDICQRGTSLTIQCQVDSQVTMMFWYRQQPGQSLTLIATANQGSEATYESGFVIDKFPISRPNLTFSTLTVSNMSPEDSSIYLCSVKEGNPYSNQPQHFGDGTRLSIL.

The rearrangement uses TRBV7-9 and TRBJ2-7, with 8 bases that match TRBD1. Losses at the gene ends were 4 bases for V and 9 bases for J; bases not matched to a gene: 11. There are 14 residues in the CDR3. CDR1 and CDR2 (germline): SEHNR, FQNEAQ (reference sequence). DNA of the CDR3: TGTGCCAGCAGCTCGGGACAGGAAGGGGGAAGGCAGTACTTC. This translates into CASSSGQEGGRQYF.

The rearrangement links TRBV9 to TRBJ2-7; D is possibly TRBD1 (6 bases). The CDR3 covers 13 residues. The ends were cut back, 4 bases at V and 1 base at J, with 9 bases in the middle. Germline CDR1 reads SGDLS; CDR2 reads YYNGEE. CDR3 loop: CASSLGQSYEQYF. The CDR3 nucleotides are TGTGCCAGCAGCCTTGGACAGTCCTACGAGCAGTACTTC.